A selection of T cell receptor beta chains follows, all from one sample in a study of cytomegalovirus exposure and HLA in healthy donors. Clones were read by immunoSEQ multiplex PCR, and TCRdb kept only the in-frame ones, dropping some. The sample lists approximately 150,000 clones, roughly 80% occurring once. Sequences were obtained from PBMCs. The receptors stem from a woman between 25 and 40 years old in good health and CMV-seronegative. Each CDR3 is given without its conserved first and last residue. The order of the fields is V gene, CDR3 length, J gene, CDR3 protein.

V: TRBV6-6; length: 14; J: TRBJ2-2; CDR3: ATFETGRRNTGELF
V: TRBV10-2; length: 11; J: TRBJ2-7; CDR3: ASSQGHSYEQY
V: TRBV18; length: 13; J: TRBJ2-5; CDR3: ASSPLPQTKETQY
V: TRBV15; length: 12; J: TRBJ1-2; CDR3: ATSGQGRGYGYT
V: TRBV29-1; length: 12; J: TRBJ2-3; CDR3: SAQRWTSTDTQY
V: TRBV5-1; length: 13; J: TRBJ1-4; CDR3: ASSPGQGVSEKLF
V: TRBV7-9; length: 12; J: TRBJ1-4; CDR3: ASSFGTGDEKLF
V: TRBV2; length: 12; J: TRBJ2-5; CDR3: ASSVLGDQETQY
V: TRBV28; length: 7; J: TRBJ1-1; CDR3: ASGPEAF
V: TRBV4-3; length: 14; J: TRBJ1-4; CDR3: ASSPHGGTGGEKLF
V: TRBV7-2; length: 14; J: TRBJ2-1; CDR3: ASSLVSSGGYNEQF
V: TRBV27; length: 13; J: TRBJ2-7; CDR3: ASSVGQGLSYEQY
V: TRBV5-4; length: 14; J: TRBJ2-7; CDR3: ASSLPRQGATSEQY
V: TRBV6-5; length: 13; J: TRBJ2-6; CDR3: ASSYGGGGANVLT
V: TRBV10-3; length: 14; J: TRBJ2-6; CDR3: AISPGQNSGANVLT
V: TRBV5-1; length: 11; J: TRBJ2-5; CDR3: ASSRTPGETQY
V: TRBV5-6; length: 12; J: TRBJ2-7; CDR3: ASSGTGGWNEQY
V: TRBV19; length: 13; J: TRBJ1-5; CDR3: ASSFGSGFNQPQH
V: TRBV7-3; length: 16; J: TRBJ2-1; CDR3: ASGTGLAGARGYNEQF
V: TRBV6-6; length: 13; J: TRBJ2-7; CDR3: ASSYQQAGTYEQY
V: TRBV5-4; length: 13; J: TRBJ2-1; CDR3: ASSLGTGNINEQF
V: TRBV27; length: 12; J: TRBJ2-7; CDR3: ASSLWGDGNEQY
V: TRBV10-3; length: 11; J: TRBJ1-1; CDR3: AISEGINTEAF